A single T cell receptor (beta chain) is shown here with its context. Its specificity is unknown. Looked up from germline, CDR1 is SQVTM and CDR2 is ANQGSEA. The CDR3 runs 10 residues. With 7 bases removed from V and 14 bases from J, the gap between germline ends came to 16 bases. This record comes from a study of beta chain features in type 1 diabetes. Overall study context: Patient and healthy donor groups were alike in age, gender and cell yields.

Every isolated RNA sample was fully reverse transcribed, so sequencing captured expressed TCRB transcripts. The table came from immunoSEQ multiplex PCR; TCRdb's copy has only in-frame clones and leaves some out. The sample shows roughly 500,000 clones, approximately 30% of them seen only once. Study-level results: Patients and controls would share equally any PCR tilt toward shorter templates. Naive, central memory and regulatory TCRB repertoires appeared more similar among patients than healthy donors.

The rearrangement uses TRBV29-1 and TRBJ2-3; possible D gene TRBD2, 5 bases. The source material was naive CD4+ T cells from blood. The receptor's source is a man aged 18 to 29 in good health. The CDR3 region is CSARNPGWYF. CDR3 DNA: TGCAGCGCTAGAAACCCGGGGTGGTATTTT.